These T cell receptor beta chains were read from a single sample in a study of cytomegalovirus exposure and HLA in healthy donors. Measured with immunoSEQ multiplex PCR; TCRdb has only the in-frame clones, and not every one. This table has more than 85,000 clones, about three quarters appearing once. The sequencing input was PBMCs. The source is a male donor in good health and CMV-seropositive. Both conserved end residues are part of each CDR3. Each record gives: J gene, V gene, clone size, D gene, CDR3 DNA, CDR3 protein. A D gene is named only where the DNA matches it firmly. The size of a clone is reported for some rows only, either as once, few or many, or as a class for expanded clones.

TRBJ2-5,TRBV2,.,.,TGTGCCAGCAGGGGGGGGCGGGGCCGAGAGACCCAGTACTTC,CASRGGRGRETQYF
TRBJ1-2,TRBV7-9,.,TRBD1,TGTGCCAGCAGCCACCGGGACAGGGGGAAATATGGCTACACCTTC,CASSHRDRGKYGYTF
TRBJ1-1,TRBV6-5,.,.,TGTGCCAGCAGTTACTATGGACAGTCGAACACTGAAGCTTTCTTT,CASSYYGQSNTEAFF
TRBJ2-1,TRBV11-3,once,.,TGTGCCAGCAGCCCGAGACAGGGAGGATACAATGAGCAGTTCTTC,CASSPRQGGYNEQFF
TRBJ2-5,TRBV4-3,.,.,TGCGCCAGCAGCCAAGATAGGGGAGGGGGAGAGACCCAGTACTTC,CASSQDRGGGETQYF
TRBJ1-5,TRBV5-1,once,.,TGCGCCAGCAGCTTGGGGCAGGGCAGTCAGCCCCAGCATTTT,CASSLGQGSQPQHF
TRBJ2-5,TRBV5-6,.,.,TGTGCCAGCAGCTTCCCCGGGAACCTCCAAGAGACCCAGTACTTC,CASSFPGNLQETQYF
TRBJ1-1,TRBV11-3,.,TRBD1,TGTGCCAGCAGCCCCCGGACAGGGTGGGACACTGAAGCTTTCTTT,CASSPRTGWDTEAFF
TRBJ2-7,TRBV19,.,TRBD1,TGTGCCAGTCACGAGTGGGGGGGGACAGGGACCCACGAGCAGTACTTC,CASHEWGGTGTHEQYF
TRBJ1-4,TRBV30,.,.,TGTGCCTGGAGTGTAATTTCGCTCCGCGGGGCCCGATTTAATGAAAAACTGTTTTTT,CAWSVISLRGARFNEKLFF
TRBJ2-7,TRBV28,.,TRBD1,TGTGCCACCGACCCCTCGACCGGGACAGTCTCCTACGAGCAGTACTTC,CATDPSTGTVSYEQYF
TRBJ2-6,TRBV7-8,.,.,TGTGCCAGCAGCTACAGGGAGTCTGGGGCCAACGTCCTGACTTTC,CASSYRESGANVLTF
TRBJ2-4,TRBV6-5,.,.,TGTGCCAGCAGTTCTCCGGGGGGCGAGGGAAACATTCAGTACTTC,CASSSPGGEGNIQYF
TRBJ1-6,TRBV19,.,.,TGTGCCAGTAGACAGGGAGATCTTTCACCCCTCCACTTT,CASRQGDLSPLHF
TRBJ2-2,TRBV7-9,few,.,TGTGCCCACGTTGCGGGGGCTCCAGAGACCGGGGAGCTGTTTTTT,CAHVAGAPETGELFF
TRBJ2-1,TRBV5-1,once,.,TGCGCCAGCAGCTCCCGACTAGGGATCAATGAGCAGTTCTTC,CASSSRLGINEQFF
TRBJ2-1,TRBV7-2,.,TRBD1,TGTGCCAGCAGCCGGGACAGGGTTATCTACAGGGAGCAGTTCTTC,CASSRDRVIYREQFF
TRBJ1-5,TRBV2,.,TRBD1,TGTGCCAGCAGCACAAACAGGGGGACACTTCAGCCCCAGCATTTT,CASSTNRGTLQPQHF
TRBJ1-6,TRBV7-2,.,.,TGTGCCAGCAGCTTAGCCTTACAGAATTCACCCCTCCACTTT,CASSLALQNSPLHF
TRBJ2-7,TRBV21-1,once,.,TGTGCCAGCACCGGAGGGTCAGCTTACGAGCAGTACTTC,CASTGGSAYEQYF
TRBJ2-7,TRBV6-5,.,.,TGTGCCAGCAGTTTCCTCGGGACACCTCGCTACGAGCAGTACTTC,CASSFLGTPRYEQYF
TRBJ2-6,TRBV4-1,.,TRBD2,TGCGCCAGCAGCCTCCTCCTATTACTAGCGGGGGAAGGTGGGGCCAACGTCCTGACTTTC,CASSLLLLLAGEGGANVLTF
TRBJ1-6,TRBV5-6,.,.,TGTGCCAGCAGCTTCGGTGAAACGGGTATTTCACCCCTCCACTTT,CASSFGETGISPLHF
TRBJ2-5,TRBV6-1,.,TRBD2,TGTGCCAGCAGTGAAGCGGGGAGGGGCGGGGGGGTCAGGACCCAGTACTTC,CASSEAGRGGGVRTQYF
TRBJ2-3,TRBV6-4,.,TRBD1,TGTGCCAGCAGTGCCGGGACAGGGGGCGCAGATACGCAGTATTTT,CASSAGTGGADTQYF
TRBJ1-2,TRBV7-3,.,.,TGTGCCAGCAGCCCAGGGGTTTCGGGCTATGGCTACACCTTC,CASSPGVSGYGYTF
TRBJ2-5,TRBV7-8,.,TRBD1,TGTGCCAGCAGCTTAGCGGGACAGCGCTTCCAAGAGACCCAGTACTTC,CASSLAGQRFQETQYF
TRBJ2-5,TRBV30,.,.,TGTGCCTGGACCCAGGGAGAGACCCAGTACTTC,CAWTQGETQYF
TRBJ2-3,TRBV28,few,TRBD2,TGTGCCAGCAAAATAGCGGGGGAAATAGATACGCAGTATTTT,CASKIAGEIDTQYF
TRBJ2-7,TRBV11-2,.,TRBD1,TGTGCCAGCAGCTTTGGACAGGGGGCGGGATACGAGCAGTACTTC,CASSFGQGAGYEQYF
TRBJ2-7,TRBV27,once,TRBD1,TGTGCCAGCAGTTTATTAGGTCTCCGGGACAGAAGGGTTGAGCAGTACTTC,CASSLLGLRDRRVEQYF
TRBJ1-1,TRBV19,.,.,TGTGCCAGTAGTATAAGTGTGAGCACTGAAGCTTTCTTT,CASSISVSTEAFF
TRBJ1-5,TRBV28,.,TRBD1,TGTGCCAGCAGTTCACCCGGGACAGCGAGCAATCAGCCCCAGCATTTT,CASSSPGTASNQPQHF
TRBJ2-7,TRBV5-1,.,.,TGCGCCAGCAGCCTAACGACGATGACAGGCTCCTTTCCCTACGAGCAGTACTTC,CASSLTTMTGSFPYEQYF
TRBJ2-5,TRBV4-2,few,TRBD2,TGTGCCAGCAGCCAAGACGGGGGGACTAGCTTCGGGGTAGGCGAGACCCAGTACTTC,CASSQDGGTSFGVGETQYF
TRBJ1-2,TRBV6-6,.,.,TGTGCCAGCAGGAAGGGGTTAAACTATGGCTACACCTTC,CASRKGLNYGYTF
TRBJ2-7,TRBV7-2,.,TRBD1,TGTGCCAGCAGCACCGGACAGGATAAGCAGTACTTC,CASSTGQDKQYF
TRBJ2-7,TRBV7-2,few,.,TGTGCCAGCAGCCCGAGCTCCTACGAGCAGTACTTC,CASSPSSYEQYF
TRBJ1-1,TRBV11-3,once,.,TGTGCCAGCAGCCGGGACGGACAGCTGAACACTGAAGCTTTCTTT,CASSRDGQLNTEAFF
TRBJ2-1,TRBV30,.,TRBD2,TGTGCCTGGAGCAAACTAGCGAGGGACTTTAATGAGCAGTTCTTC,CAWSKLARDFNEQFF
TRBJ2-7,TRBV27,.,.,TGTGCCAGCAAGGAGGGCCCTTTAGGGTACGAGCAGTACTTC,CASKEGPLGYEQYF
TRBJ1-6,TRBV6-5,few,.,TGTGCCAGCAACCCCCGGGGAGGTAATTCACCCCTCCACTTT,CASNPRGGNSPLHF
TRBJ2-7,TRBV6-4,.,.,TGTGCCAGCAGTCCAGCGTGGACATTCTACGAGCAGTACTTC,CASSPAWTFYEQYF
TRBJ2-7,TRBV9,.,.,TGTGCCAGCAGTGGGCAGGGGGGTTACGAGCAGTACTTC,CASSGQGGYEQYF
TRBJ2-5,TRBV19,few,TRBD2,TGTGCCAGTAGTCCGACTAGCTCCGGACAAGAGACCCAGTACTTC,CASSPTSSGQETQYF